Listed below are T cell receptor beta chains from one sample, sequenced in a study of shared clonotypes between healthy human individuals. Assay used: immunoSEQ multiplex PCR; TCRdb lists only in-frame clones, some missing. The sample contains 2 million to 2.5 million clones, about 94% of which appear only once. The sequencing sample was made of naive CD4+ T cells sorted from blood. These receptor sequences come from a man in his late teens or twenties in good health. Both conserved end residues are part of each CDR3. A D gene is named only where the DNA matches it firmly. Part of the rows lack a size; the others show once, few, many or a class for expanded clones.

CASSEASGVGTEAFF TGTGCCAGCAGTGAAGCGTCAGGGGTCGGAACTGAAGCTTTCTTT TRBJ1-1 - - TRBV6-1
CASSLGASGGFETQYF TGTGCCAGCAGCTTAGGGGCTAGCGGGGGGTTTGAGACCCAGTACTTC TRBJ2-5 TRBD2 - TRBV11-2
CAWSVGSLGQYGYTF TGTGCCTGGAGTGTGGGGAGTCTGGGACAGTATGGCTACACCTTC TRBJ1-2 TRBD1 - TRBV30
CASRLGQSVDTEAFF TGCGCCAGCAGACTAGGACAGTCTGTGGACACTGAAGCTTTCTTT TRBJ1-1 - - TRBV5-1
CASSFRSLNTEAFF TGTGCCAGCAGCTTCCGGTCCCTGAACACTGAAGCTTTCTTT TRBJ1-1 - - TRBV5-6
CASSKGTSGNSYNEQFF TGTGCCAGCAGCAAGGGGACTAGCGGGAACTCCTACAATGAGCAGTTCTTC TRBJ2-1 TRBD2 - TRBV5-6
CASGLWDQPQHF TGTGCTAGTGGTTTGTGGGACCAGCCCCAGCATTTT TRBJ1-5 - once TRBV12-5
CASSIQGPYGYTF TGTGCCAGTAGTATTCAGGGGCCCTATGGCTACACCTTC TRBJ1-2 - - TRBV19
CASSRGGGEKLFF TGTGCCAGCAGCCGAGGGGGTGGAGAAAAACTGTTTTTT TRBJ1-4 - - TRBV7-2
CASRLPGQRNQPQHF TGTGCCAGCAGACTCCCGGGACAGAGAAATCAGCCCCAGCATTTT TRBJ1-5 TRBD1 - TRBV28
CASSLWPRDPLHF TGTGCCAGCAGTTTATGGCCGCGTGATCCCCTCCACTTT TRBJ1-6 - - TRBV27
CAWSAGGALSGNTIYF TGTGCCTGGAGTGCGGGGGGGGCACTCTCTGGAAACACCATATATTTT TRBJ1-3 - - TRBV30
CASSYPGQGAYEQFF TGTGCCAGCAGTTACCCGGGACAGGGTGCTTATGAGCAGTTCTTC TRBJ2-1 TRBD1 - TRBV6-5
CASSQGGATEQFF TGCGCCAGCAGCCAAGGTGGGGCGACTGAGCAGTTCTTC TRBJ2-1 - - TRBV4-3
CASSIGEVSEKLFF TGTGCCAGTAGTATTGGGGAAGTCAGTGAAAAACTGTTTTTT TRBJ1-4 - - TRBV19
CASSSRGGAWTEAFF TGTGCCAGCAGCTCACGAGGGGGCGCATGGACTGAAGCTTTCTTT TRBJ1-1 TRBD1 - TRBV6-6
CASRPQGPTDTQYF TGTGCCAGCAGACCCCAGGGGCCCACAGATACGCAGTATTTT TRBJ2-3 - - TRBV28
CASSQVGLANEKLFF TGCGCCAGCAGCCAGGTGGGGCTGGCTAATGAAAAACTGTTTTTT TRBJ1-4 - - TRBV4-1
CASSYTDRAYEQYF TGTGCCAGCAGTTACACGGACAGGGCCTACGAGCAGTACTTC TRBJ2-7 TRBD1 - TRBV6-5
CASSPSGTPGAYGYTF TGTGCCAGCTCACCTTCCGGGACACCGGGAGCGTATGGCTACACCTTC TRBJ1-2 - - TRBV18
CASSDSNFDTRF TGTGCCAGCAGCGACTCCAATTTTGACACGCGCTTT TRBJ1-6 - - TRBV28
CASSLGTGTTYEQYF TGCGCCAGCAGTCTGGGGACAGGGACTACCTACGAGCAGTACTTC TRBJ2-7 TRBD1 once TRBV5-1
CASSLSPIGTEAFF TGTGCCAGCTCCCTCTCCCCCATAGGTACTGAAGCTTTCTTT TRBJ1-1 - - TRBV11-2
CAILGQLHPDEQYF TGTGCCATCCTAGGACAACTTCATCCCGACGAGCAGTACTTC TRBJ2-7 - - TRBV10-3
CAISDWDTLEQYF TGTGCCATCAGTGACTGGGACACCCTGGAGCAGTACTTC TRBJ2-7 - - TRBV10-3
CASSWGRLGPIEAFF TGTGCCAGCAGTTGGGGCAGATTGGGACCCATTGAAGCTTTCTTT TRBJ1-1 - - TRBV6-5
CASRPSSSPSYEQYF TGCGCCAGCAGACCTTCCAGCTCACCCTCCTACGAGCAGTACTTC TRBJ2-7 - - TRBV5-1
CASSELLPGLAGVREQFF TGCGCCAGCAGTGAGCTTCTCCCCGGACTAGCGGGAGTTCGGGAGCAGTTCTTC TRBJ2-1 TRBD2 - TRBV10-2
CASRPTRGRPYEQYF TGTGCCAGCAGGCCCACCAGGGGGCGGCCCTACGAGCAGTACTTC TRBJ2-7 TRBD1 - TRBV11-2
CASSPRDRGYGELFF TGTGCCAGCAGCCCCCGGGACAGGGGGTACGGGGAGCTGTTTTTT TRBJ2-2 TRBD1 - TRBV25-1
CASSFAGSYNSPLHF TGTGCCAGCAGCTTCGCAGGGTCCTATAATTCACCCCTCCACTTT TRBJ1-6 - - TRBV11-2
CASSYSYGASGNTIYF TGTGCCAGCAGTTACTCTTACGGGGCCTCTGGAAACACCATATATTTT TRBJ1-3 - - TRBV6-5
CASSLVDRNYGYTF TGTGCCAGCAGCTTGGTGGACCGAAACTATGGCTACACCTTC TRBJ1-2 - - TRBV5-8
CASSSTRGATGELFF TGTGCCAGCAGCTCGACCAGGGGTGCCACCGGGGAGCTGTTTTTT TRBJ2-2 - - TRBV11-2
CASSEGSNQPQHF TGCGCCAGCAGTGAAGGTAGCAATCAGCCCCAGCATTTT TRBJ1-5 - - TRBV10-2
CASSLAGGVETQYF TGTGCCAGCAGCTTGGCCGGGGGTGTCGAGACCCAGTACTTC TRBJ2-5 - once TRBV5-4
CASSQVWAEISNTGELFF TGTGCCAGCAGCCAAGTCTGGGCAGAGATCTCGAACACCGGGGAGCTGTTTTTT TRBJ2-2 - - TRBV4-2
CASSLRLAEPTDTQYF TGCGCCAGCAGCCTACGACTAGCGGAACCCACAGATACGCAGTATTTT TRBJ2-3 TRBD2 - TRBV4-1
CSAGPGSDNNEQFF TGCAGCGCCGGACCGGGATCGGATAACAATGAGCAGTTCTTC TRBJ2-1 - - TRBV29-1
CASSEGGTGNTIYF TGTGCCAGCAGTGAAGGGGGCACTGGAAACACCATATATTTT TRBJ1-3 - - TRBV2
CASSPDWGPRDTQYF TGTGCCAGTAGCCCCGATTGGGGGCCAAGAGATACGCAGTATTTT TRBJ2-3 - - TRBV19
CASRLAETLGRNEQFF TGCGCCAGCAGGCTAGCGGAGACATTGGGGAGGAATGAGCAGTTCTTC TRBJ2-1 TRBD2 - TRBV4-1
CASSVGWSTEAFF TGTGCCAGCAGCGTAGGCTGGAGCACTGAAGCTTTCTTT TRBJ1-1 - - TRBV9
CASSFRPGGEQYF TGTGCCAGCAGCTTTAGGCCGGGGGGGGAGCAGTACTTC TRBJ2-7 TRBD2 - TRBV27
CASSGGRVEKLFF TGTGCCAGCAGCGGGGGCAGGGTAGAAAAACTGTTTTTT TRBJ1-4 - - TRBV2
CASSLEGLNEKLFF TGTGCCAGCAGCTTAGAAGGTCTTAATGAAAAACTGTTTTTT TRBJ1-4 - - TRBV7-9
CASSIRGGNSPLHF TGTGCCAGTAGTATCCGTGGGGGTAATTCACCCCTCCACTTT TRBJ1-6 - once TRBV19
CAWSVQGTLAKNIQYF TGTGCCTGGAGTGTACAGGGGACCCTAGCCAAAAACATTCAGTACTTC TRBJ2-4 TRBD1 once TRBV30
CASSPDKGSVEQYF TGTGCCAGCAGCCCCGACAAGGGGTCGGTGGAGCAGTACTTC TRBJ2-7 - - TRBV7-2
CAISPSGPGAFF TGTGCCATCAGTCCGTCGGGACCCGGAGCTTTCTTT TRBJ1-1 - once TRBV10-3
CASSPGTSSTYEQYF TGTGCCAGCAGCCCAGGGACTAGCTCAACCTACGAGCAGTACTTC TRBJ2-7 TRBD2 - TRBV11-3
CASSLDPESSPLHF TGTGCCAGCAGCTTAGACCCCGAAAGTTCTCCCCTCCACTTT TRBJ1-6 - - TRBV7-9
CASSESLAGVNEQFF TGTGCCAGCAGTGAAAGCCTAGCGGGGGTCAATGAGCAGTTCTTC TRBJ2-1 TRBD2 - TRBV2
CAISENVNEQFF TGTGCCATCAGTGAGAACGTAAATGAGCAGTTCTTC TRBJ2-1 - - TRBV10-3
CASREATNEKLFF TGCGCCAGCAGGGAAGCAACTAATGAAAAACTGTTTTTT TRBJ1-4 - - TRBV5-1
CASSLDGTGPYEQYF TGTGCCAGCAGCTTAGACGGGACAGGGCCCTACGAGCAGTACTTC TRBJ2-7 TRBD1 once TRBV7-2
CASSLRWQGAVGANVLTF TGTGCCAGCAGCTTACGTTGGCAGGGAGCGGTTGGGGCCAACGTCCTGACTTTC TRBJ2-6 - once TRBV7-3
CASSWARAGGVTDTQYF TGTGCCAGCAGCTGGGCGAGAGCGGGAGGGGTCACCGATACGCAGTATTTT TRBJ2-3 TRBD2 - TRBV5-4
CAGSPNRETQYF TGTGCCGGCTCACCAAACAGGGAGACCCAGTACTTC TRBJ2-5 - - TRBV18